This T cell receptor beta chain stems from a study of CD8 T cells in Susac syndrome. Reverse transcription of about 0.45 to 1 ug RNA was performed with random hexamers. Via MiXCR, TCRdb re-called the immunoSEQ multiplex PCR reads, giving one row per CDR3 protein. Of 150,000 to 200,000 distinct CDR3 sequences in the sample, nearly 95% were seen once. V dropped 6 bases and J dropped 7; count of bases not matched to a gene: 11. In germline, CDR1 is SQVTM, CDR2 ANQGSEA. The CDR3 is made up of 15 amino acids. The sequencing sample was made of CD4+ T cells from PBMCs. This receptor was obtained from a human donor with multiple sclerosis. The J gene is TRBJ2-1, the V gene TRBV29-1; TRBD1 matches 11 bases. CDR3 sequence: CSVPPRDRGGNEQFF. The DNA of the CDR3 is TGCAGCGTCCCTCCCCGGGACAGGGGGGGGAATGAGCAGTTCTTC.